This T cell receptor (beta chain) is drawn from a study of cytomegalovirus exposure and HLA in healthy donors. On this clone itself: What it binds is not known.

The study's findings and limits: With later analysis, a missense DCLRE1C variant became linked to TCR beta V- and J-gene trimming. Per a later analysis, fewer than 20,000 TCR beta sequences showed association with HLA alleles at 0.05 false discovery rate.

In the PCR, 60 Vbeta and 13 Jbeta primers were used. Only in-frame clones appear in the TCRdb table, and some are missing; sequencing was by immunoSEQ multiplex PCR. This table has tens of thousands of clones, about 70% appearing once. This receptor was obtained from a woman aged 55-75 years in good health and CMV-seropositive. Sequencing was carried out using PBMCs.

CDR3 bases: TGTGCCAGCAGCCCGGGACAGGGGATCATTCAGTACTTC. Protein sequence: CASSPGQGIIQYF. The chain has TRBV11-2 and TRBJ2-4; TRBD1 agrees at 10 bases. This CDR3 spans 13 amino acids. J lost 9 bases, V lost 5 bases, and 4 bases had no gene match. Germline CDR1 reads SGHAT; CDR2 reads FQNNGV.